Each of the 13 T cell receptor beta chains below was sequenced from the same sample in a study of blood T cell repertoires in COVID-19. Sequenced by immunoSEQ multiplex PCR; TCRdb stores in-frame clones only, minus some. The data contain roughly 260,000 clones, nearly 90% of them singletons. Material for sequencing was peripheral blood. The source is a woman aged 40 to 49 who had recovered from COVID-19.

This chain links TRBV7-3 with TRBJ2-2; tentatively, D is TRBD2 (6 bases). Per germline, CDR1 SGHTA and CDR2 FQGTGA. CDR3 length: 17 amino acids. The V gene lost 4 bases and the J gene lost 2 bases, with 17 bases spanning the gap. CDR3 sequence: CASSSPGVAGNTGELFF. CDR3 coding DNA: TGTGCCAGCAGCTCCCCCGGAGTTGCGGGAAACACCGGGGAGCTGTTTTTT.

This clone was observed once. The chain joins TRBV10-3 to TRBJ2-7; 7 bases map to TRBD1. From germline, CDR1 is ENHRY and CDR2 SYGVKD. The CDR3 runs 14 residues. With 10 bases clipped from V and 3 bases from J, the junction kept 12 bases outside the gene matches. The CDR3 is CANGPSGTVYEQYF. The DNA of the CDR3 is TGTGCCAACGGACCTTCCGGGACAGTCTACGAGCAGTACTTC.

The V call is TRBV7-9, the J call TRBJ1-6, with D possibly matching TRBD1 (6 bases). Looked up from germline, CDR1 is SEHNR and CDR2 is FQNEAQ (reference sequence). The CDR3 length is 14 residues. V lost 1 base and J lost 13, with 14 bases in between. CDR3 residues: CASSLEEPTGPLHF. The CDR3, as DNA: TGTGCCAGCAGCTTAGAGGAACCTACAGGGCCCCTCCACTTT.

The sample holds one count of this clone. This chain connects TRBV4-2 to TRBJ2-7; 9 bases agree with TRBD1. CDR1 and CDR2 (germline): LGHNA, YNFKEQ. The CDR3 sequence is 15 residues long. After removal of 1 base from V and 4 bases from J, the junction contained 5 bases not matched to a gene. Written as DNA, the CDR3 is TGTGCCAGCAGCCAAGCCCGGGACAGGGCTTACGAGCAGTACTTC. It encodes CASSQARDRAYEQYF.

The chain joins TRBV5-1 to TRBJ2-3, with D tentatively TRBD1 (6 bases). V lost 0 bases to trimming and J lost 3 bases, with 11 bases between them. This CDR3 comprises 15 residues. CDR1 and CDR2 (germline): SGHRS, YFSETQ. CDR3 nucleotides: TGCGCCAGCAGCTTGGTGGCAGGGGAAACAGATACGCAGTATTTT. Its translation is CASSLVAGETDTQYF. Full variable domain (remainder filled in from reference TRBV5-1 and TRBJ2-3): KAGVTQTPRYLIKTRGQQVTLSCSPISGHRSVSWYQQTPGQGLQFLFEYFSETQRNKGNFPGRFSGRQFSNSRSEMNVSTLELGDSALYLCASSLVAGETDTQYFGPGTRLTVL.

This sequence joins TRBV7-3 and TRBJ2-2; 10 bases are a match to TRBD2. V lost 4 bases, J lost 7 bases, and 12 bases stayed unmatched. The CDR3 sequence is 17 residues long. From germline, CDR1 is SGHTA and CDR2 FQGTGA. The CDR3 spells CASSSRSGGPPGGELFF. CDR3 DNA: TGTGCCAGCAGCTCTCGTAGCGGGGGGCCCCCCGGCGGGGAGCTGTTTTTT.

Here the CDR3 reads CASSYLGVGETQYF. CDR3 DNA: TGTGCCAGCAGTTACCTAGGGGTGGGAGAGACCCAGTACTTC. The chain links TRBV6-5 to TRBJ2-5; a weak D match, TRBD1 (5 bases). Trimming removed 2 bases from V and 4 bases from J, with 11 bases in between. This CDR3 contains 14 residues. Per germline, CDR1 MNHEY and CDR2 SVGAGI.

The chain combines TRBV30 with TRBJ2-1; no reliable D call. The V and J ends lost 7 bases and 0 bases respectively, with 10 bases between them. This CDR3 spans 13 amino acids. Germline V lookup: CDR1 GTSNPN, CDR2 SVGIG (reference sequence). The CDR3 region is CASARSSYNEQFF. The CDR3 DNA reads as TGTGCCTCTGCTCGGAGCTCCTACAATGAGCAGTTCTTC.

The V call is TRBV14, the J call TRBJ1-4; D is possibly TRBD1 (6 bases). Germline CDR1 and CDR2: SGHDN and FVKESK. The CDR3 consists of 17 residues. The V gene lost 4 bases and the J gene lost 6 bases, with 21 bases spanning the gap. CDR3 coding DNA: TGTGCCAGCAGCCTTGGATTGGGGGCCTTCGGGGATGAAAAACTGTTTTTT. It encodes CASSLGLGAFGDEKLFF.

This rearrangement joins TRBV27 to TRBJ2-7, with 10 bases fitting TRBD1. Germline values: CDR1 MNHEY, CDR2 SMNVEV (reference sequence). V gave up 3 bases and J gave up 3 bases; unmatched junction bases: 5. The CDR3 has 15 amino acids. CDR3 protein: CASSFRRDRGYEQYF. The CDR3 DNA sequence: TGTGCCAGCAGTTTTCGTCGGGACAGGGGCTACGAGCAGTACTTC.

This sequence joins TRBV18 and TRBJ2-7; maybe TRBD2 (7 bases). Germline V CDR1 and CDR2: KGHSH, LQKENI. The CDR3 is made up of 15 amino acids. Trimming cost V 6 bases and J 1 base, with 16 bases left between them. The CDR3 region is CASSSGGTNSYEQYF. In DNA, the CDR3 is TGTGCCAGCTCCTCCGGGGGGACAAATTCCTACGAGCAGTACTTC.

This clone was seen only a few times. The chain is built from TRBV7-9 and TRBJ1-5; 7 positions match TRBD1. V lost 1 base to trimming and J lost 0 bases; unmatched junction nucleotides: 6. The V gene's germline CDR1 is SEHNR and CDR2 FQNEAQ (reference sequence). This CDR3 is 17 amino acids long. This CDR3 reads CASSLGAGGGSNQPQHF. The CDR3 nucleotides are TGTGCCAGCAGCTTAGGGGCAGGGGGTGGTAGCAATCAGCCCCAGCATTTT.

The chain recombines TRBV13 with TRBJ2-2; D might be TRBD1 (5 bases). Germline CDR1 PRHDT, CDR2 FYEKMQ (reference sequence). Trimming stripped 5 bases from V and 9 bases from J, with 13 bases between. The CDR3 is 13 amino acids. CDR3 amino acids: CASSHQGGRELFF. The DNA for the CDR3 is TGTGCCAGCAGCCACCAGGGTGGCAGGGAGCTGTTTTTT.